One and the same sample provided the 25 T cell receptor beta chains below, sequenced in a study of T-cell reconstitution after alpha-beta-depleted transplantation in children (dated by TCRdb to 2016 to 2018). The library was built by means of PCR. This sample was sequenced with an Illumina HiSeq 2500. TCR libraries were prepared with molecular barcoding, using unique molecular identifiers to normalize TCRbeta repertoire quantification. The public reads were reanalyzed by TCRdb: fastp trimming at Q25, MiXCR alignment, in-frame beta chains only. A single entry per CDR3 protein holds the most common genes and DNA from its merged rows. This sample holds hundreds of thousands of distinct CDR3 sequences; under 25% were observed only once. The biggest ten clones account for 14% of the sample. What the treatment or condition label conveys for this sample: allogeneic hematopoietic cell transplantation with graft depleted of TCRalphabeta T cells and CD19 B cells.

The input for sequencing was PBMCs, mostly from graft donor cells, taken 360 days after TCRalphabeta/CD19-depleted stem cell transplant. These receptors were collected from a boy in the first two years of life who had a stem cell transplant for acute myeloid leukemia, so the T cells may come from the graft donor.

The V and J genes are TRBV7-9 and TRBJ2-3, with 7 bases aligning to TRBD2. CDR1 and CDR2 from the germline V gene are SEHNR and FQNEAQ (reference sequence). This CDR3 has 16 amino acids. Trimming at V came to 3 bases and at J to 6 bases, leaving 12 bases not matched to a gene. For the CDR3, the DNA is TGTGCCAGCAGCTTCTCCCACCTAGCGGCGGGGGATACGCAGTATTTT. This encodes CASSFSHLAAGDTQYF.

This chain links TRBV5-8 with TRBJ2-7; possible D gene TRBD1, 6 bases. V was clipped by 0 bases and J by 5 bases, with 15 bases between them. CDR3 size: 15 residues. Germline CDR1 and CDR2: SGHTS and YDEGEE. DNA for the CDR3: TGTGCCAGCAGCTTGGGGCCGGACAGAAATCACGAGCAGTACGTC. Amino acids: CASSLGPDRNHEQYV.

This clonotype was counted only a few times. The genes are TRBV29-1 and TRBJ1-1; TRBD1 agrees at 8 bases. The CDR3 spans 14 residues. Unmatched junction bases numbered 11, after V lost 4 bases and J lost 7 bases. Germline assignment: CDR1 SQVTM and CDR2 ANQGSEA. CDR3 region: CSVVSLGQGNEAFF. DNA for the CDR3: TGCAGCGTTGTAAGTCTAGGACAGGGAAATGAAGCTTTCTTT.

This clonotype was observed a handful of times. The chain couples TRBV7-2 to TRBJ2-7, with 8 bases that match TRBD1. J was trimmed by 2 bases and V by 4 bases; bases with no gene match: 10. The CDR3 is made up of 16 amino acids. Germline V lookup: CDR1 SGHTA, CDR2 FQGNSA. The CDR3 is CASSSPGGRRPYEQYF. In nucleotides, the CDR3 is TGTGCCAGCAGCTCCCCAGGGGGCAGGAGGCCCTACGAGCAGTACTTC.

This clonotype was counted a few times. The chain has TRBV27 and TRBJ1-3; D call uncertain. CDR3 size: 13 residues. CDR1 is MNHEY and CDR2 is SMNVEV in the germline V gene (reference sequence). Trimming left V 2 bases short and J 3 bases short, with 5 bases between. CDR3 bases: TGTGCCAGCAGTTTAAAAGTTGGAAACACCATATATTTT. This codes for CASSLKVGNTIYF.

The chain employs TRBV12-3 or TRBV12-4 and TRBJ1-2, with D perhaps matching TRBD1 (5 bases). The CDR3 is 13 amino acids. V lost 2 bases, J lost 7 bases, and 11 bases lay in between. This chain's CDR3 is CASSLSSGSGYTF. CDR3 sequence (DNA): TGTGCCAGCAGTTTATCCTCAGGGTCTGGCTACACCTTC.

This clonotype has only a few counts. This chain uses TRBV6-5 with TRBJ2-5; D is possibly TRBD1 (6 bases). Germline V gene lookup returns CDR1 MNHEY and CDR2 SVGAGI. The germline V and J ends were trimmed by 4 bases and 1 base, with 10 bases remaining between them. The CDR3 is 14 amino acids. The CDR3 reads CASSWRTAQETQYF. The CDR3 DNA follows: TGTGCCAGCAGTTGGCGGACAGCCCAAGAGACCCAGTACTTC.

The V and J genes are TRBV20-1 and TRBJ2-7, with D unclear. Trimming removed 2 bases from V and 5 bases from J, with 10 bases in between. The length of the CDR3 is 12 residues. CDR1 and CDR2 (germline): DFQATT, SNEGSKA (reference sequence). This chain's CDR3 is CSARSLGHEQYV. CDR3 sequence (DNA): TGCAGTGCTAGAAGTTTGGGCCACGAGCAGTACGTC.

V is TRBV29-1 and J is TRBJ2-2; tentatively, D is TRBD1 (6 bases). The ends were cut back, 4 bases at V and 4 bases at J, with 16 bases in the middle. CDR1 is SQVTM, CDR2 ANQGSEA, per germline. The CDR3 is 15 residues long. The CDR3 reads CSVGSRDTFTGELFF. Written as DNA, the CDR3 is TGCAGCGTTGGTTCCCGGGACACATTCACCGGGGAGCTGTTTTTT.

DNA for the CDR3: TGTGCCACCAGTGATTCAGGCGGGGATCAGCCCCAGCATTTT. It translates to CATSDSGGDQPQHF. V is TRBV24-1 and J is TRBJ1-5, with D unclear. The CDR3 consists of 14 residues. V dropped 2 bases and J dropped 5 bases, with 9 bases sitting between them. Germline V CDR1 and CDR2: KGHDR, SFDVKD.

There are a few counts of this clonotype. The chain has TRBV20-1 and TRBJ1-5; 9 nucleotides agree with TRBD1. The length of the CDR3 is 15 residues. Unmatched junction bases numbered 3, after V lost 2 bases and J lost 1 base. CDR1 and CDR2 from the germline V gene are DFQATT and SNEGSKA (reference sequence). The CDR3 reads CSARKGTGSNQPQHF. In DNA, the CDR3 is TGCAGTGCTAGAAAGGGGACAGGGAGCAATCAGCCCCAGCATTTT.

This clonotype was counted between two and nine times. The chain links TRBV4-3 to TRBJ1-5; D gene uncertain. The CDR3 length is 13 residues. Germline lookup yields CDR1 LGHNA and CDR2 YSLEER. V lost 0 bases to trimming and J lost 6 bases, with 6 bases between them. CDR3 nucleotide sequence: TGCGCCAGCAGCCAAGACCGCCTTCAGCCCCAGCATTTT. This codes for CASSQDRLQPQHF.

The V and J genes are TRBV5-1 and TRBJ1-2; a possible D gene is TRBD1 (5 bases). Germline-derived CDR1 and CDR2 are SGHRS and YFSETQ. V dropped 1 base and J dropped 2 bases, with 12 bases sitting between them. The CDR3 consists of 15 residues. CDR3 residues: CASSLTGPRNYGYTF. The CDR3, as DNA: TGCGCCAGCAGCTTGACAGGCCCCCGAAACTATGGCTACACCTTC.

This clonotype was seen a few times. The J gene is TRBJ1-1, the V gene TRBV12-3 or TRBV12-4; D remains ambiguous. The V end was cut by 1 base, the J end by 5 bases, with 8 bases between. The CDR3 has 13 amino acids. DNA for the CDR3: TGTGCCAGCAGTTTAGAGGCGGGGACTGAAGCTTTCTTT. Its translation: CASSLEAGTEAFF.

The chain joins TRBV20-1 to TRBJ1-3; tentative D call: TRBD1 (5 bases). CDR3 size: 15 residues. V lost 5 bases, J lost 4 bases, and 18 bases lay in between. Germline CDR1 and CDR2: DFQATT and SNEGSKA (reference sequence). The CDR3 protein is CSAPPGLWAGNTIYF. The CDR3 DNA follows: TGCAGTGCTCCGCCGGGACTTTGGGCCGGAAACACCATATATTTT.

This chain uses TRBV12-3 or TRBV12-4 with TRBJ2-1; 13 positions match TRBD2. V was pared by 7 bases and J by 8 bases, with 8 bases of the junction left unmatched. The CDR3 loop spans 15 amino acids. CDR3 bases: TGTGCCAGCACCCCGCCCGGGACTAGCGGGGATGAGCAGTTCTTC. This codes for CASTPPGTSGDEQFF.

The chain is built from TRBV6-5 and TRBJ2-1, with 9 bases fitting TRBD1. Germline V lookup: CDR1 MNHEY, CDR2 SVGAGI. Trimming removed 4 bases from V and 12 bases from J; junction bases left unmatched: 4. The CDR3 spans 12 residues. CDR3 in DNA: TGTGCCAGCAGTTTCAACAGGGGGCCGCAGTTCTTC. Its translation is CASSFNRGPQFF.

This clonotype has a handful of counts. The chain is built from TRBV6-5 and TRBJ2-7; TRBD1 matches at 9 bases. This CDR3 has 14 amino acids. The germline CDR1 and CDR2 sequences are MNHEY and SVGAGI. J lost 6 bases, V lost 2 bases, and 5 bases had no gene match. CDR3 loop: CASSYVQGAGEQYV. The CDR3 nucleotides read TGTGCCAGCAGTTACGTACAGGGGGCAGGCGAGCAGTACGTC.

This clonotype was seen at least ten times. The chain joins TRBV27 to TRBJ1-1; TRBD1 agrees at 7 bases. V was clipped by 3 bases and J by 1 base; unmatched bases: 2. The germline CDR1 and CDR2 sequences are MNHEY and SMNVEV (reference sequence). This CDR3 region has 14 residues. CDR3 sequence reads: CASSFRTGNTEAFF. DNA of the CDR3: TGTGCCAGCAGTTTTCGGACAGGGAACACTGAAGCTTTCTTT.

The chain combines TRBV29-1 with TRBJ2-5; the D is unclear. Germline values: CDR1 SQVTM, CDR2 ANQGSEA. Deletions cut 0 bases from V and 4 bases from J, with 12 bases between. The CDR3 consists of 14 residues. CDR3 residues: CSVEDQWGRETQYF. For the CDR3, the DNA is TGCAGCGTTGAAGATCAATGGGGAAGAGAGACCCAGTACTTC.

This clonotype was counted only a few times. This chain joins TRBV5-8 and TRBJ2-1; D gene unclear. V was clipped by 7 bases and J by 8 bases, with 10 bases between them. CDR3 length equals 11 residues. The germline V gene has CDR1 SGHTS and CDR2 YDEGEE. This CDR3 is CASARTDEQFF. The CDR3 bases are TGTGCCAGCGCGAGGACGGATGAGCAGTTCTTC.

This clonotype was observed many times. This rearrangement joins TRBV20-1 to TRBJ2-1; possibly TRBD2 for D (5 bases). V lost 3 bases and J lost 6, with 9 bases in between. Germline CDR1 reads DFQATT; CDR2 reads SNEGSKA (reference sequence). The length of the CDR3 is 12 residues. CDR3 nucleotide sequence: TGCAGTGCTAGCAGGAGGCCCAATGAGCAGTTCTTC. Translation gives CSASRRPNEQFF.

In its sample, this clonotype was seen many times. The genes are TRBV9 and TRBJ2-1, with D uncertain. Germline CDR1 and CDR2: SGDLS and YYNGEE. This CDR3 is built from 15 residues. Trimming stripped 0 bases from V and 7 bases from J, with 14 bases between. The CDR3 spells CASSVDRQYGNEQFF. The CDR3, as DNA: TGTGCCAGCAGCGTAGATCGGCAATACGGGAATGAGCAGTTCTTC.

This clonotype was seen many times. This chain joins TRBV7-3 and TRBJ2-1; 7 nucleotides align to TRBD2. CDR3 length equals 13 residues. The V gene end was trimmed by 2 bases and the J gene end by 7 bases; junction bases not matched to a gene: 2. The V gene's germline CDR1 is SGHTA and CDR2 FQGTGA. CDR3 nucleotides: TGTGCCAGCAGCTTAGCGGGACTAAATGAGCAGTTCTTC. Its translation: CASSLAGLNEQFF.

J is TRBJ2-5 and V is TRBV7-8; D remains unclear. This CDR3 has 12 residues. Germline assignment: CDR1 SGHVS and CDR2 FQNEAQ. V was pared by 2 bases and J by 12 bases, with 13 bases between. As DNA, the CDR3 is TGTGCCAGCAGCTTAACCTTTCCCGGAGAGTACTTC. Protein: CASSLTFPGEYF.